What follows are 28 T cell receptor beta chains derived from one specimen sequenced in a study of technical replicates of blood from a few donors. Profiled with immunoSEQ multiplex PCR; TCRdb holds only in-frame clones, not every one. The profile shows 54,000 or so clones, about 93% of them singletons. Source material: T cells isolated from PBMCs. The receptor source for this set is a human donor in good health.

The chain links TRBV5-1 to TRBJ2-1; D may be TRBD1 (5 bases). Germline V gives CDR1 SGHRS, CDR2 YFSETQ. Trimming left V 4 bases short and J 0 bases short, with 14 bases between. The CDR3 has 16 residues. CDR3 residues: CASSPTYRSSYNEQFF. In nucleotides, the CDR3 is TGCGCCAGCAGCCCAACTTACAGGAGCTCCTACAATGAGCAGTTCTTC.

V and J are TRBV14 and TRBJ1-1; possible D gene TRBD1, 6 bases. Germline loops: CDR1 SGHDN, CDR2 FVKESK. V lost 5 bases, J lost 1 base, and 14 bases lay in between. This CDR3 contains 15 residues. This CDR3 is CASSKRGYPNTEAFF. CDR3 nucleotide sequence: TGTGCCAGCAGCAAAAGGGGGTACCCGAACACTGAAGCTTTCTTT.

The rearrangement uses TRBV6-5 and TRBJ2-1; possible D gene TRBD2, 6 bases. CDR3 size: 13 residues. Germline V lookup: CDR1 MNHEY, CDR2 SVGAGI. Trimming pared 3 bases from V and 4 bases from J, leaving 7 bases between. CDR3 nucleotide sequence: TGTGCCAGCAGTTATGGGGGGTACAATGAGCAGTTCTTC. This sequence encodes CASSYGGYNEQFF.

The chain uses TRBV5-1 and TRBJ2-3; 8 bases fit TRBD1. The CDR3 covers 14 residues. V lost 7 bases and J lost 0; bases outside the gene matches: 4. CDR1 SGHRS and CDR2 YFSETQ come from the germline V gene. The CDR3 DNA sequence: TGCGCCAGCTGGACAGGGAGAAGCACAGATACGCAGTATTTT. Its protein is CASWTGRSTDTQYF.

This clone was observed a few times. This chain uses TRBV9 with TRBJ2-1; the D is unclear. Per germline, CDR1 SGDLS and CDR2 YYNGEE. The CDR3 runs 15 residues. Trimming cost V 4 bases and J 1 base, with 12 bases left between them. CDR3 DNA sequence: TGTGCCAGCAGCCCGCCACCCGGGTCCTACAATGAGCAGTTCTTC. Translating it yields CASSPPPGSYNEQFF.

The V and J genes are TRBV6-6 and TRBJ2-7, with D possibly matching TRBD2 (5 bases). Germline CDR1 reads MNHNY; CDR2 reads SVGAGI (reference sequence). CDR3 length: 13 amino acids. V was clipped by 5 bases and J by 3 bases, with 11 bases between them. CDR3 loop: CASSPSSGYEQYF. In DNA, the CDR3 is TGTGCCAGCAGTCCTTCGAGCGGCTACGAGCAGTACTTC.

The chain couples TRBV5-1 to TRBJ2-3; TRBD2 matches at 8 bases. Germline loops: CDR1 SGHRS, CDR2 YFSETQ. The CDR3 contains 14 residues. The V and J ends lost 3 bases and 4 bases, in that order; junction bases with no gene match: 4. The chain's CDR3 is CASSSVAGPDTQYF. CDR3 coding DNA: TGCGCCAGCAGCTCAGTAGCGGGACCAGATACGCAGTATTTT.

The chain has TRBV18 and TRBJ1-2, with a weak D call TRBD1 (6 bases). The CDR3 loop spans 14 amino acids. V shed 4 bases and J shed 3 bases, with 12 bases lying between them. Germline V gene sequence: CDR1 KGHSH, CDR2 LQKENI. In nucleotides, the CDR3 is TGTGCCAGCTCACTCCCGGGGGGCGACTATGGCTACACCTTC. This gives the protein CASSLPGGDYGYTF.

This chain connects TRBV9 to TRBJ2-1; 7 positions match TRBD2. Germline V gene lookup returns CDR1 SGDLS and CDR2 YYNGEE. V was pared by 2 bases and J by 9 bases, with 8 bases of the junction left unmatched. This CDR3 spans 14 amino acids. CDR3 sequence reads: CASSVASGWGEQFF. In nucleotides, the CDR3 is TGTGCCAGCAGCGTGGCTAGCGGTTGGGGTGAGCAGTTCTTC.

The gene calls are TRBV28 and TRBJ2-7; perhaps TRBD2 as D (5 bases). Germline CDR1 reads MDHEN; CDR2 reads SYDVKM. The CDR3 extends over 11 amino acids. Trimming cost V 11 bases and J 6 bases, with 14 bases left between them. The CDR3 region is CAASPGSEQYF. The CDR3 region has the DNA TGTGCCGCCTCGCCGGGGAGCGAGCAGTACTTC.

This chain links TRBV5-4 with TRBJ2-7, with a weak D call TRBD2 (6 bases). The CDR3 loop spans 14 amino acids. Germline lookup yields CDR1 SGHNT and CDR2 YYREEE (reference sequence). The V and J ends lost 0 bases and 5 bases respectively, with 12 bases between them. The CDR3 is CASSLAGGTHEQYF. In nucleotides, the CDR3 is TGTGCCAGCAGCTTGGCTGGGGGGACCCACGAGCAGTACTTC.

The V call is TRBV7-9, the J call TRBJ2-7; D possibly corresponds to TRBD2 (5 bases). Germline CDR1 reads SEHNR; CDR2 reads FQNEAQ (reference sequence). Trimming stripped 5 bases from V and 3 bases from J, with 14 bases between. This CDR3 region has 14 residues. CDR3 loop: CASSPAGPSYEQYF. DNA of the CDR3: TGTGCCAGCAGCCCCGCGGGCCCGAGCTACGAGCAGTACTTC.

This chain joins TRBV5-1 and TRBJ2-7; 9 nucleotides agree with TRBD1. CDR1 is SGHRS, CDR2 YFSETQ, per germline. The V segment lost 2 bases and the J segment 6 bases; nucleotides outside the gene matches: 6. CDR3 length: 14 amino acids. CDR3 coding DNA: TGCGCCAGCAGCTTAGGGACAGGGTTGCGCGAGCAGTACTTC. Amino acids: CASSLGTGLREQYF.

The rearrangement links TRBV11-2 to TRBJ2-5, with D possibly being TRBD2 (6 bases). The V end was cut by 7 bases, the J end by 3 bases, with 21 bases between. CDR3 length: 16 amino acids. Looked up from germline, CDR1 is SGHAT and CDR2 is FQNNGV. The CDR3 coding sequence is TGTGCCAGCACCCCGGGGACTCCCGCACCTGAAGAGACCCAGTACTTC. This sequence encodes CASTPGTPAPEETQYF.

The chain is built from TRBV10-3 and TRBJ1-5; D is uncertain. This CDR3 comprises 13 residues. The V gene's germline CDR1 is ENHRY and CDR2 SYGVKD. With 0 bases removed from V and 9 bases from J, the gap between germline ends came to 9 bases. In DNA, the CDR3 is TGTGCCATCAGTGAGTCTGGGTCGGGGCCCCAGCATTTT. Translating it yields CAISESGSGPQHF.

The chain links TRBV5-1 to TRBJ2-5; 9 bases are shared with TRBD2. The CDR3 is 15 amino acids. Germline CDR1 SGHRS, CDR2 YFSETQ. V was clipped by 5 bases and J by 3 bases; unmatched bases: 8. This CDR3 is CASRLTSGWKETQYF. The DNA of the CDR3 is TGCGCCAGCAGGCTGACTAGCGGATGGAAAGAGACCCAGTACTTC.

This chain connects TRBV7-6 to TRBJ2-7; no clear D gene. With 8 bases removed from V and 2 bases from J, the gap between germline ends came to 10 bases. The CDR3 extends over 12 amino acids. From germline, CDR1 is SGHVS and CDR2 FNYEAQ. DNA of the CDR3: TGTGCCAGCCTCCACTCCACCTACGAGCAGTACTTC. Translating gives CASLHSTYEQYF.

This sequence joins TRBV13 and TRBJ2-3, with D uncertain. V lost 2 bases to trimming and J lost 0 bases, with 12 bases between them. The germline gives CDR1 PRHDT, CDR2 FYEKMQ (reference sequence). The CDR3 has 16 amino acids. The chain's CDR3 is CASSLKKKTSTDTQYF. The CDR3 DNA reads as TGTGCCAGCAGCTTAAAAAAGAAGACTAGCACAGATACGCAGTATTTT.

This chain joins TRBV6-6 and TRBJ2-1, with 8 bases aligning to TRBD2. The V gene end was trimmed by 9 bases and the J gene end by 3 bases; junction bases not matched to a gene: 10. This CDR3 region has 15 residues. Germline loops: CDR1 MNHNY, CDR2 SVGAGI (reference sequence). The CDR3 nucleotides read TGTGCCAGTCGTGGTCGGGGGGGGGTCTACAATGAGCAGTTCTTC. Its translation: CASRGRGGVYNEQFF.

This clone was found once. CDR3 coding DNA: TGTGCCAGCAGCTTAGATCTACAGGGGGACGAGCAGTACTTC. Its translation: CASSLDLQGDEQYF. J is TRBJ2-7 and V is TRBV7-9, with 8 bases fitting TRBD1. Germline CDR1 reads SEHNR; CDR2 reads FQNEAQ (reference sequence). The CDR3 spans 14 residues. V shed 1 base and J 5 bases; nucleotides not matched to a gene: 4.

Here the CDR3 reads CASSVRSLNTGELFF. Written as DNA, the CDR3 is TGTGCCAGCAGCGTTCGGTCGCTTAACACCGGGGAGCTGTTTTTT. The rearrangement uses TRBV9 and TRBJ2-2; D gene unclear. V gave up 2 bases and J gave up 2 bases, with 10 bases separating them. Looked up from germline, CDR1 is SGDLS and CDR2 is YYNGEE. This CDR3 has 15 amino acids.

CDR3 DNA: TGTGCCAGCAGCCTCCACTTACTAGCGGGAAACGACGAGCAGTACTTC. Protein: CASSLHLLAGNDEQYF. This chain connects TRBV5-4 to TRBJ2-7; 10 bases are a match to TRBD2. From germline, CDR1 is SGHNT and CDR2 YYREEE (reference sequence). This CDR3 is 16 amino acids long. V dropped 4 bases and J dropped 5; count of bases not matched to a gene: 12.

The chain links TRBV5-1 to TRBJ2-5; the D gene is possibly TRBD1 (7 bases). V gave up 1 base and J gave up 5 bases, with 12 bases separating them. In germline, CDR1 is SGHRS, CDR2 YFSETQ. This CDR3 region has 14 residues. CDR3 nucleotide sequence: TGCGCCAGCAGCTTGCAGTCAGGGGGGGAGACCCAGTACTTC. Residues: CASSLQSGGETQYF.

The V call is TRBV10-3, the J call TRBJ2-7, with a tentative D call TRBD1 (5 bases). V lost 4 bases, J lost 0 bases, and 10 bases lay in between. CDR3 length: 14 amino acids. Germline CDR1 reads ENHRY; CDR2 reads SYGVKD. In DNA form, the CDR3 reads TGTGCCATCAGTGTCATACAGGACTCCTACGAGCAGTACTTC. Its protein is CAISVIQDSYEQYF.

This clone occurred once. The chain carries TRBV5-1 and TRBJ2-5; a weak D match, TRBD1 (5 bases). Germline V CDR1 and CDR2: SGHRS, YFSETQ. Between the trimmed V and J ends, which lost 5 bases and 2 bases, there was a span of 10 bases. The CDR3 loop spans 13 amino acids. The CDR3 region is CASSSDRQETQYF. CDR3 nucleotides: TGCGCCAGCAGTTCCGACAGACAAGAGACCCAGTACTTC.

This clone was seen once. The rearrangement joins TRBV6-5 to TRBJ1-1, with 9 bases lining up with TRBD1. The CDR3 consists of 14 residues. CDR1 is MNHEY and CDR2 is SVGAGI in the germline V gene. The ends lost 6 bases at V and 1 base at J; junction bases unmatched: 3. CDR3 loop: CASSRTGANTEAFF. For the CDR3, the DNA is TGTGCCAGCAGCCGGACAGGGGCGAACACTGAAGCTTTCTTT.

This chain joins TRBV12-5 and TRBJ2-7, with 7 bases that match TRBD1. Losses at the gene ends were 0 bases for V and 4 bases for J; bases not matched to a gene: 9. CDR3 length equals 16 residues. CDR1 LGHNT and CDR2 FRNRAP come from the germline V gene. CDR3 residues: CASGLVLDRYSYEQYF. The CDR3, as DNA: TGTGCTAGTGGTTTGGTTTTGGACAGGTACTCATACGAGCAGTACTTC. Based on the CDR3 plus reference TRBV12-5 and TRBJ2-7, the full variable domain is DARVTQTPRHKVTEMGQEVTMRCQPILGHNTVFWYRQTMMQGLELLAYFRNRAPLDDSGMPKDRFSAEMPDATLATLKIQPSEPRDSAVYFCASGLVLDRYSYEQYFGPGTRLTVT.

J is TRBJ2-1 and V is TRBV18; TRBD1 matches at 8 bases. There are 11 residues in the CDR3. Germline CDR1 reads KGHSH; CDR2 reads LQKENI. With V trimmed by 8 bases and J by 8 bases, 2 bases remained unmatched. The CDR3: CASTTGDEQFF. CDR3 DNA sequence: TGTGCCAGCACGACAGGGGATGAGCAGTTCTTC.